These 21 T cell receptor beta chains share one sample of origin, sequenced in a study of siplizumab effects on memory and regulatory T cells. The repertoire was sequenced with immunoSEQ multiplex PCR; TCRdb's copy has only in-frame clones and lacks some. The sample consists of 95,000 to 130,000 clones, 94% of them appearing once. Sample: non-Treg CD4+ T cells sorted from blood. The receptors derive from a human donor in good health.

The rearrangement uses TRBV18 and TRBJ2-2; D gene unclear. Germline CDR1 and CDR2: KGHSH and LQKENI. This CDR3 is 13 amino acids long. Trimming stripped 2 bases from V and 5 bases from J, with 6 bases between. The CDR3 is CASSPRVTGELFF. The CDR3 coding sequence is TGTGCCAGCTCACCAAGGGTTACCGGGGAGCTGTTTTTT.

A single count supports this clone. This rearrangement joins TRBV6-1 to TRBJ2-3; TRBD1 matches 10 bases. J was trimmed by 5 bases and V by 8 bases; bases with no gene match: 7. Germline-derived CDR1 and CDR2 are MNHNS and SASEGT. This CDR3 is 14 amino acids long. The CDR3 loop is CASGGTGARDTQYF. Here the CDR3 DNA reads TGTGCCAGCGGGGGGACAGGGGCGAGAGATACGCAGTATTTT.

This chain uses TRBV5-1 with TRBJ2-3; D remains unclear. Trimming removed 3 bases at V and 1 base at J, with 12 bases between. This CDR3 contains 15 residues. CDR1 is SGHRS, CDR2 YFSETQ, per germline. Here the CDR3 reads CASSSGVSGTDTQYF. DNA of the CDR3: TGCGCCAGCAGCTCAGGCGTGAGCGGCACAGATACGCAGTATTTT.

This clone has just one count. This sequence joins TRBV5-1 and TRBJ2-5; a possible D gene is TRBD1 (5 bases). Germline CDR1 is SGHRS and CDR2 is YFSETQ. V dropped 7 bases and J dropped 4 bases, with 17 bases sitting between them. This CDR3 spans 14 amino acids. CDR3 residues: CASHSGVQGETQYF. In DNA, the CDR3 is TGCGCCAGCCACAGTGGGGTTCAGGGAGAGACCCAGTACTTC.

This chain connects TRBV6-6 to TRBJ1-2, with D hard to call. CDR1 MNHNY and CDR2 SVGAGI come from the germline V gene (reference sequence). The CDR3 length is 10 residues. Between the trimmed V and J ends, which lost 2 bases and 8 bases, there was a span of 3 bases. Written as DNA, the CDR3 is TGTGCCAGCAGTTACGTAGGCTACACCTTC. Encoded protein: CASSYVGYTF.

This chain connects TRBV5-4 to TRBJ2-5; 7 bases are shared with TRBD1. Germline CDR1 and CDR2: SGHNT and YYREEE (reference sequence). With 5 bases clipped from V and 2 bases from J, the junction kept 6 bases outside the gene matches. This CDR3 spans 14 amino acids. CDR3 in amino acids: CASSWGQSQETQYF. The CDR3 region has the DNA TGTGCCAGCAGTTGGGGACAGTCTCAAGAGACCCAGTACTTC.

As to this clone: This sample also contains other DNA sequences that code for the same CDR3. The J gene is TRBJ2-1, the V gene TRBV18; D gene uncertain. V gave up 1 base and J gave up 6 bases, with 1 base separating them. The CDR3 runs 11 residues. CDR1 is KGHSH, CDR2 LQKENI, per germline. This chain's CDR3 is CASSPRNEQFF. CDR3 nucleotide sequence: TGTGCCAGCTCACCACGCAATGAGCAGTTCTTC.

The V call is TRBV6-6, the J call TRBJ1-2, with 8 bases lining up with TRBD1. V was pared by 7 bases and J by 1 base, with 11 bases of the junction left unmatched. Germline V lookup: CDR1 MNHNY, CDR2 SVGAGI (reference sequence). The CDR3 has 16 residues. The CDR3 is CASTRGQSGSNYGYTF. The CDR3 coding sequence is TGTGCCAGCACCAGGGGGCAGTCGGGAAGTAACTATGGCTACACCTTC.

In regard to this clone: Sequence at one end of the junction differs from germline and may be a read error. V usage is TRBV7-7 and J usage is TRBJ1-3; D possibly corresponds to TRBD1 (5 bases). Germline lookup yields CDR1 SSHAT and CDR2 FNYEAQ (reference sequence). The CDR3 has 15 amino acids. CDR3 sequence reads: CASSAGPDSGNTIYF. CDR3 in DNA: TGTGCTAGCAGCGCGGGACCGGACTCTGGAAACACCATATATTTT.

The chain couples TRBV5-1 to TRBJ2-1; 9 nucleotides match TRBD2. J was trimmed by 1 base and V by 2 bases; bases with no gene match: 4. Germline V lookup: CDR1 SGHRS, CDR2 YFSETQ. This CDR3 has 16 residues. The DNA of the CDR3 is TGCGCCAGCAGCTTAGTAGCGGGAGATTCCTACAATGAGCAGTTCTTC. This translates into CASSLVAGDSYNEQFF.

This sequence joins TRBV7-8 and TRBJ2-2; tentatively, D is TRBD1 (6 bases). Germline V gene lookup returns CDR1 SGHVS and CDR2 FQNEAQ. Trimming stripped 4 bases from V and 5 bases from J, with 11 bases between. CDR3 length: 14 residues. The CDR3 bases are TGTGCCAGCAGCTCCAACCAGGGGACCGGGGAGCTGTTTTTT. Encoded protein: CASSSNQGTGELFF.

The V and J genes are TRBV6-5 and TRBJ2-1, with 7 nucleotides matching TRBD2. CDR3 length: 14 amino acids. Germline V gene lookup returns CDR1 MNHEY and CDR2 SVGAGI. With 7 bases clipped from V and 2 bases from J, the junction kept 5 bases outside the gene matches. CDR3 residues: CASNQAGPYNEQFF. DNA of the CDR3: TGTGCCAGCAACCAAGCGGGACCCTACAATGAGCAGTTCTTC.

The chain links TRBV5-1 to TRBJ2-7; TRBD2 matches at 12 bases. The J segment lost 3 bases and the V segment lost 3 bases, leaving 7 bases of the junction unmatched. This CDR3 spans 16 amino acids. The V gene's germline CDR1 is SGHRS and CDR2 YFSETQ. CDR3 residues: CASSYHELAGGYEQYF. DNA for the CDR3: TGCGCCAGCAGCTATCACGAACTAGCGGGGGGCTACGAGCAGTACTTC.

The chain recombines TRBV18 with TRBJ2-7; D remains ambiguous. CDR3 length equals 13 residues. Germline loops: CDR1 KGHSH, CDR2 LQKENI. V shed 1 base and J shed 3 bases, with 7 bases lying between them. The CDR3 bases are TGTGCCAGCTCACCACGGCAGTTCTACGAGCAGTACTTC. Its translation: CASSPRQFYEQYF. Supplemented by reference TRBV18 and TRBJ2-7, the full variable domain reads NAGVMQNPRHLVRRRGQEARLRCSPMKGHSHVYWYRQLPEEGLKFMVYLQKENIIDESGMPKERFSAEFPKEGPSILRIQQVVRGDSAAYFCASSPRQFYEQYFGPGTRLTVT.

The V call is TRBV5-4, the J call TRBJ2-7; tentative D call: TRBD2 (6 bases). V was clipped by 0 bases and J by 4 bases, with 14 bases between them. In germline, CDR1 is SGHNT, CDR2 YYREEE (reference sequence). The CDR3 covers 15 residues. CDR3 DNA: TGTGCCAGCAGCTTGGATCCAGCGGGTCAGTACGAGCAGTACTTC. Encoded protein: CASSLDPAGQYEQYF.

J is TRBJ2-4 and V is TRBV6-5; a possible D gene is TRBD1 (6 bases). V was cut by 6 bases and J by 1 base, with 7 bases left in between. Germline V CDR1 and CDR2: MNHEY, SVGAGI. CDR3 length: 13 residues. In DNA form, the CDR3 reads TGTGCCAGCAGCCAGGGGGCCAAAAACATTCAGTACTTC. Its translation: CASSQGAKNIQYF.

J is TRBJ1-5 and V is TRBV6-5; D remains unclear. The CDR3 is 14 amino acids. V was pared by 5 bases and J by 7 bases, with 15 bases between. CDR1 and CDR2 (germline): MNHEY, SVGAGI. The CDR3 DNA follows: TGTGCCAGCAGTGGCGGGTTTGATAGCCAGCCCCAGCATTTT. This encodes CASSGGFDSQPQHF.

This clone was found a few times. As DNA, the CDR3 is TGCGCCAGCAGCCATGGGACTGGAAACAATGAGCAGTTCTTC. Protein: CASSHGTGNNEQFF. The V gene is TRBV5-1, the J gene TRBJ2-1; weak D call: TRBD2 (6 bases). The CDR3 spans 14 residues. Germline-derived CDR1 and CDR2 are SGHRS and YFSETQ. Trimming stripped 4 bases from V and 5 bases from J, with 13 bases between.

The genes are TRBV11-2 and TRBJ2-5; 9 bases match TRBD2. Germline V gene sequence: CDR1 SGHAT, CDR2 FQNNGV. This CDR3 is 18 amino acids long. The junction had 18 bases not matched to a gene; V was cut back by 6 bases and J by 4 bases. CDR3 loop: CASRKGGGRGRHIETQYF. In DNA form, the CDR3 reads TGTGCCAGCAGAAAGGGCGGCGGGAGGGGGCGCCATATAGAGACCCAGTACTTC.

The chain couples TRBV25-1 to TRBJ1-6, with a weak D call TRBD1 (6 bases). CDR1 MGHDK and CDR2 SYGVNS come from the germline V gene. Trimming shortened V by 6 bases and J by 4 bases, and 7 bases separated the two germline ends. This CDR3 has 13 amino acids. CDR3 sequence: CASRQGYNSPLHF. In DNA, the CDR3 is TGTGCCAGCAGACAGGGTTATAATTCACCCCTCCACTTT.

The J gene is TRBJ2-5, the V gene TRBV27, with D perhaps given as TRBD1 or TRBD2 (5 bases each). CDR3 length: 14 residues. CDR1 is MNHEY, CDR2 SMNVEV, per germline (reference sequence). V was pared by 6 bases and J by 5 bases, with 16 bases between. In nucleotides, the CDR3 is TGTGCCAGCAGGGGGCCGGGGTGGGAGGAGACCCAGTACTTC. This gives the protein CASRGPGWEETQYF.